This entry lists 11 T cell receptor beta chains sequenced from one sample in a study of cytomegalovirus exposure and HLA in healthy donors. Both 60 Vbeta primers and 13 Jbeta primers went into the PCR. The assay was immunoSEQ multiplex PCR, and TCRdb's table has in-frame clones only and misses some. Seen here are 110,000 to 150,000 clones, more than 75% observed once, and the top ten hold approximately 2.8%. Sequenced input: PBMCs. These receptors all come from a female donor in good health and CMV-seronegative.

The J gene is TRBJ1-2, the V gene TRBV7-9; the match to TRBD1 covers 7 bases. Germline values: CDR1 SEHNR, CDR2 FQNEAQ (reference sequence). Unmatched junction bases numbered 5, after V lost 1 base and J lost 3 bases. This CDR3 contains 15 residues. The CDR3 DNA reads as TGTGCCAGCAGCTTAGGGCAGGGGGGCGACTATGGCTACACCTTC. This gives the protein CASSLGQGGDYGYTF.

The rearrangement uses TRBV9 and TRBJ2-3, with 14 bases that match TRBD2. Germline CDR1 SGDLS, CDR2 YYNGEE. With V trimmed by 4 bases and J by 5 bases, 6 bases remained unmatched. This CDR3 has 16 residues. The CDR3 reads CASSTGLAGVRDTQYF. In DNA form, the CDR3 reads TGTGCCAGCAGCACGGGACTAGCGGGAGTTCGAGATACGCAGTATTTT.

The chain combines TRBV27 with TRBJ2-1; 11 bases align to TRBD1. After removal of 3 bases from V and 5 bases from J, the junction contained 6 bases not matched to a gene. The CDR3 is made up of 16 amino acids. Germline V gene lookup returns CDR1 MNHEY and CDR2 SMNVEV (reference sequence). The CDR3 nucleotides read TGTGCCAGCAGTTTCCGGACAGGGGGCAGGGACAATGAGCAGTTCTTC. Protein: CASSFRTGGRDNEQFF.

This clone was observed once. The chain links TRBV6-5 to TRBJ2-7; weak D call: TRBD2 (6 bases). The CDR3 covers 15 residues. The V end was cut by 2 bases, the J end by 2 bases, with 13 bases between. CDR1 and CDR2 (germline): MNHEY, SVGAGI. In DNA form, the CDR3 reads TGTGCCAGCAGTTACGAAATTTCGGGAGCCTACGAGCAGTACTTC. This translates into CASSYEISGAYEQYF.

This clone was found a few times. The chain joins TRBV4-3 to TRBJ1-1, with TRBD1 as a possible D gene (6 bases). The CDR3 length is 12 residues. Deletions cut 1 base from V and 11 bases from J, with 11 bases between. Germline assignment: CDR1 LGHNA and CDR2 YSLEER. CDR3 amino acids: CASSQGNREAFF. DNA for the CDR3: TGCGCCAGCAGCCAAGGGAACAGGGAGGCTTTCTTT.

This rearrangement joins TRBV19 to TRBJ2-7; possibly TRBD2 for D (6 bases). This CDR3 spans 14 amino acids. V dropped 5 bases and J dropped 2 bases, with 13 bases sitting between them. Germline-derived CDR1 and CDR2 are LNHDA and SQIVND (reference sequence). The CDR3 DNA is TGTGCCAGTAGTCCCCTCGGGGGTCCCTACGAGCAGTACTTC. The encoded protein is CASSPLGGPYEQYF. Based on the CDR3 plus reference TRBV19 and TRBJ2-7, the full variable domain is DGGITQSPKYLFRKEGQNVTLSCEQNLNHDAMYWYRQDPGQGLRLIYYSQIVNDFQKGDIAEGYSVSREKKESFPLTVTSAQKNPTAFYLCASSPLGGPYEQYFGPGTRLTVT.

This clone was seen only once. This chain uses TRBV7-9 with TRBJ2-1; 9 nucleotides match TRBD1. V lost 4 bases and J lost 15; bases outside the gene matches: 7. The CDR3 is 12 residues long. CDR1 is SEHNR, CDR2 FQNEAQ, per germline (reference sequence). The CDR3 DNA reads TGTGCCAGCAGCTCCTCACAGGGGGCTGGGTTCTTC. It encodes CASSSSQGAGFF.

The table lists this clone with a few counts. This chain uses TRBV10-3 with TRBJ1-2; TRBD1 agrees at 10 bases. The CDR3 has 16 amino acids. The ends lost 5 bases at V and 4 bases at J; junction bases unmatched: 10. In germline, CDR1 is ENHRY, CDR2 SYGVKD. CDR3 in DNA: TGTGCCATCAGTCAGACAGGGGGCTCCACTGCCTATGGCTACACCTTC. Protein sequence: CAISQTGGSTAYGYTF.

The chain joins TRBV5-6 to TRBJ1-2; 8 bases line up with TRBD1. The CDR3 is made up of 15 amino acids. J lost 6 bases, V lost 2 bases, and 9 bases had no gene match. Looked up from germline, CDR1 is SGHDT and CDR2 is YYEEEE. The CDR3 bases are TGTGCCAGCAGCTTACCGGGACAGGAGGCTCATGGCTACACCTTC. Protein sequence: CASSLPGQEAHGYTF. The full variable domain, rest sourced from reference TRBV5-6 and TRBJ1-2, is DAGVTQSPTHLIKTRGQQVTLRCSPKSGHDTVSWYQQALGQGPQFIFQYYEEEERQRGNFPDRFSGHQFPNYSSELNVNALLLGDSALYLCASSLPGQEAHGYTFGSGTRLTVV.

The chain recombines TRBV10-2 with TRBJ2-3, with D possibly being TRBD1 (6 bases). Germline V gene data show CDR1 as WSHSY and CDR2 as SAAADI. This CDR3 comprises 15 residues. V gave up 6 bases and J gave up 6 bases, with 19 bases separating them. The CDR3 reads CASRDVDRRVDTQYF. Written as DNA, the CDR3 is TGCGCCAGCAGAGATGTAGACAGGCGAGTTGATACGCAGTATTTT.

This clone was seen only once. CDR3 loop: CASSRLPGGEQFF. The DNA for the CDR3 is TGTGCCAGCAGTCGGCTCCCTGGCGGCGAGCAGTTCTTC. J is TRBJ2-1 and V is TRBV6-5, with D hard to call. Germline V lookup: CDR1 MNHEY, CDR2 SVGAGI. Trimming left V 5 bases short and J 10 bases short, with 15 bases between. This CDR3 region has 13 residues.